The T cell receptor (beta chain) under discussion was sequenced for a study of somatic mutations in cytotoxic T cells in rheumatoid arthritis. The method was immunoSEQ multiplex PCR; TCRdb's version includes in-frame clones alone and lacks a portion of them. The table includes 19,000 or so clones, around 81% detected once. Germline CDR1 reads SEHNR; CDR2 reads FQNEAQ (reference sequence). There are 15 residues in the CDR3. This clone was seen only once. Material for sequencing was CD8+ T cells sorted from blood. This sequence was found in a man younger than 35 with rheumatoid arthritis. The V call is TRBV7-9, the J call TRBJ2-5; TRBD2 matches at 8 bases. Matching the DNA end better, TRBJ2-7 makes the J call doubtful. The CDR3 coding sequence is TGTGCCAGCAGCTTAGTGCGGGGGGAAGCCTACGAGCAGTACTTC. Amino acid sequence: CASSLVRGEAYEQYF.